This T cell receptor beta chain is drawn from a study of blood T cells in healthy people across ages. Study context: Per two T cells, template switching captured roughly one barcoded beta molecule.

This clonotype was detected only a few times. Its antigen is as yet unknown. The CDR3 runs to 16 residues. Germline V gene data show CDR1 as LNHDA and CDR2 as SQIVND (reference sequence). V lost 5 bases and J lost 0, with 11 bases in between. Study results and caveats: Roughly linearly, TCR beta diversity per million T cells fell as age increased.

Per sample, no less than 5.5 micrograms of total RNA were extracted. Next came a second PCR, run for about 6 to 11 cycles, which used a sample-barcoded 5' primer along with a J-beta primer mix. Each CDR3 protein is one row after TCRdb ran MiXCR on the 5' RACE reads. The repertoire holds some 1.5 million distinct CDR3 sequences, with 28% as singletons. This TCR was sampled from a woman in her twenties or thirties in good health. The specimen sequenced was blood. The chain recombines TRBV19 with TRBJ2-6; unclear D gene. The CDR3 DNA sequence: TGTGCCAGTAGTGATCCGACGTACTCTGGGGCCAACGTCCTGACTTTC. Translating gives CASSDPTYSGANVLTF.